The 3 T cell receptor beta chains reported below all come from one sample, sequenced in a study of CD8+ T cells in alopecia areata. Treatment in this sample: oral pan-JAK inhibitor, 5-10 mg twice daily. cDNA serving as the sequencing template came from extracted, reverse transcribed RNA. Assay used: immunoSEQ multiplex PCR; TCRdb lists only in-frame clones, some missing. The sample has 110,000 to 150,000 clones; roughly 52% are singletons. The sample was CD8+ T cells sorted from blood, taken at week 4, from a patient treated with tofacitinib. The receptors here all came from a human donor with alopecia areata.

The CDR3 region is CASSVRTGGLQETQYF. CDR3 nucleotides: TGTGCCAGCAGCGTTAGAACAGGGGGCCTCCAAGAGACCCAGTACTTC. J is TRBJ2-5 and V is TRBV13, with 9 bases lining up with TRBD1. J lost 1 base, V lost 5 bases, and 8 bases had no gene match. Germline-derived CDR1 and CDR2 are PRHDT and FYEKMQ (reference sequence). This CDR3 contains 16 residues.

This clone has just a few counts. V gene TRBV5-1 combines with J gene TRBJ1-1; D is perhaps TRBD1 (5 bases). In germline, CDR1 is SGHRS, CDR2 YFSETQ. The ends were cut back, 7 bases at V and 0 bases at J, with 10 bases in the middle. This CDR3 is 13 amino acids long. CDR3 DNA: TGCGCCAGCTGGGACGAGATGAACACTGAAGCTTTCTTT. Translated, it gives CASWDEMNTEAFF.

The CDR3 is CASSLGLAGTGELFF. For the CDR3, the DNA is TGTGCCAGCAGCTTAGGGCTAGCAGGCACCGGGGAGCTGTTTTTT. This rearrangement joins TRBV7-6 to TRBJ2-2, with D possibly matching TRBD2 (5 bases). The germline V and J ends were trimmed by 1 base and 4 bases, with 10 bases remaining between them. Germline V CDR1 and CDR2: SGHVS, FNYEAQ. This CDR3 has 15 amino acids. Full variable domain (missing parts from reference TRBV7-6 and TRBJ2-2): GAGVSQSPRYKVTKRGQDVALRCDPISGHVSLYWYRQALGQGPEFLTYFNYEAQQDKSGLPNDRFSAERPEGSISTLTIQRTEQRDSAMYRCASSLGLAGTGELFFGEGSRLTVL.